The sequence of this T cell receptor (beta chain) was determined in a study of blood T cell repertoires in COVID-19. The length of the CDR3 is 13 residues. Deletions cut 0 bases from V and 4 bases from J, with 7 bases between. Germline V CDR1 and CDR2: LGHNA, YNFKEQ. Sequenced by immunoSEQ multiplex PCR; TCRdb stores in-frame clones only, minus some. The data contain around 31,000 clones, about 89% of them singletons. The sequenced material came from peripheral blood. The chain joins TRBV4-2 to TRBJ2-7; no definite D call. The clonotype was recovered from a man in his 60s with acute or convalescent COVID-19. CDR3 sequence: CASSQDVQYEQYF. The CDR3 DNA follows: TGTGCCAGCAGCCAAGATGTCCAGTACGAGCAGTACTTC.